This T cell receptor (beta chain) comes out of a study of cytomegalovirus exposure and HLA in healthy donors. PCR involved 60 Vbeta and 13 Jbeta primers. Some clones are missing from TCRdb's copy, which holds only in-frame ones; the method was immunoSEQ multiplex PCR. The sample records fewer than 65,000 clones, under 85% being singletons. This clone was seen just once. V lost 2 bases, J lost 4 bases, and 6 bases lay in between. Per germline, CDR1 LNHDA and CDR2 SQIVND (reference sequence). The CDR3 covers 12 residues. Source material: PBMCs. J is TRBJ2-7 and V is TRBV19; the D gene is possibly TRBD1 (5 bases). This sequence was found in a middle-aged man in good health and CMV-seronegative. CDR3 amino acids: CASSIKGYEQYF. In DNA form, the CDR3 reads TGTGCCAGTAGTATAAAGGGGTACGAGCAGTACTTC.